These T cell receptor beta chains were read from a single sample in a study of OX40 agonist ivuxolimab in advanced cancers. Sequencing used immunoSEQ multiplex PCR; TCRdb keeps in-frame clones, though not all of them. The repertoire holds roughly 70,000 clones, with just over 85% as singletons. The sample in question was CD4+ or CD8+ T cells sorted from blood, obtained in a trial of the OX40 agonist ivuxolimab. All receptors come from an adult with an advanced solid tumor such as melanoma, head and neck, liver or kidney cancer. The CDR3 runs from the conserved cysteine through the conserved F or W. A D gene is named only where the DNA matches it firmly. The listing skips clone size in some rows; elsewhere it reads once, few, many or a size class.

TGTGCCAGCAGTTACGGACAGGGGAACACTGAAGCTTTCTTT CASSYGQGNTEAFF once TRBJ1-1 TRBV6-6 TRBD1 14
TGTGCCAGCAGACCGACAGGGGACGATTATGGCTACACCTTC CASRPTGDDYGYTF - TRBJ1-2 TRBV6-6 TRBD1 14
TGCAGCGTTGGGGACTATGACACAGATACGCAGTATTTT CSVGDYDTDTQYF few TRBJ2-3 TRBV29-1 TRBD2 13
TGTGCCAGCAGCTTGCTCCGGACAGGGAGGAGCTCCTATAATTCACCCCTCCACTTT CASSLLRTGRSSYNSPLHF - TRBJ1-6 TRBV5-5 TRBD1 19
TGTGCCAGCAGTTCCCCCTGGACAGGGGCCAACACTGAAGCTTTCTTT CASSSPWTGANTEAFF - TRBJ1-1 TRBV28 TRBD1 16
TGTGCCTGGAGTCCCCAGCGGGGATTCACCGGGGAGCTGTTTTTT CAWSPQRGFTGELFF few TRBJ2-2 TRBV30 TRBD2 15
TGTGCCAGCGCCCCCGTAATCACAGATACGCAGTATTTT CASAPVITDTQYF - TRBJ2-3 TRBV6-1 - 13
TGTGCCAGCAGCTTAGTCGTGGGGGGGGCACGGGAGACCCAGTACTTC CASSLVVGGARETQYF - TRBJ2-5 TRBV7-2 - 16
TGTGCCAGTAGACGACTAGCGGGTACCGATGAGCAGTTCTTC CASRRLAGTDEQFF - TRBJ2-1 TRBV19 TRBD2 14
TGTGCCAGCAGCAAGGGACTAGCGGGAGAAGCTGGGGCCAACGTCCTGACTTTC CASSKGLAGEAGANVLTF - TRBJ2-6 TRBV7-2 TRBD2 18
TGTGCCAGCAGTGAGACAGGGGTAAGAAGGACTGAAGCTTTCTTT CASSETGVRRTEAFF - TRBJ1-1 TRBV2 TRBD1 15
TGTGCCAGCAGCTTTATGGGCACGAACACTGAAGCTTTCTTT CASSFMGTNTEAFF - TRBJ1-1 TRBV5-4 - 14
TGTGCCAGCAGTTTATCCCGGGACAGGACTAATGAAAAACTGTTTTTT CASSLSRDRTNEKLFF - TRBJ1-4 TRBV28 TRBD1 16
TGCAGCGCTGAACGGGACAGGGTTGAGACCCAGTACTTC CSAERDRVETQYF few TRBJ2-5 TRBV29-1 TRBD1 13
TGTGCCAGTAAGGTGACAGGGACCAATTCACCCCTCCACTTT CASKVTGTNSPLHF few TRBJ1-6 TRBV19 TRBD1 14
TGCGCCAGCAGCTATACGACGGAGACCCAGTACTTC CASSYTTETQYF - TRBJ2-5 TRBV5-1 - 12
TGTGCCAGCAGGCATATCTGGGACGAGACCCAGTACTTC CASRHIWDETQYF - TRBJ2-5 TRBV5-4 - 13
TGCAGCGTTGAAGGAGCCGGGAGGGAGCAGTTCTTC CSVEGAGREQFF once TRBJ2-1 TRBV29-1 TRBD2 12
TGTGCCAGCAGTCTTGGAAACACCATATATTTT CASSLGNTIYF - TRBJ1-3 TRBV7-6 - 11
TGTGCCAGCAGCGCCGCTAGCGGGGGGCCGGGAGATACGCAGTATTTT CASSAASGGPGDTQYF - TRBJ2-3 TRBV7-3 TRBD2 16
TGTGCCAGCAGCCCCATGGGACTAGACACAGATACGCAGTATTTT CASSPMGLDTDTQYF - TRBJ2-3 TRBV7-2 TRBD2 15
TGCGCCAGCAGCCAACGCGGGGGGATCCAAAACATTCAGTACTTC CASSQRGGIQNIQYF - TRBJ2-4 TRBV4-1 TRBD2 15